These 27 T cell receptor beta chains share one sample of origin, sequenced in a study of T cells in localized non-small cell lung cancer. The repertoire was sequenced with immunoSEQ multiplex PCR; TCRdb's copy has only in-frame clones and lacks some. The data show 1,500 to 2,000 clones, around 26% seen once. The material sequenced was lung tumor tissue, taken before any cancer treatment. These receptors all come from a male donor at least 60 years old with stage II squamous cell lung carcinoma.

A few counts support this clone. V and J are TRBV6-1 and TRBJ2-7; weak D call: TRBD2 (6 bases). The CDR3 loop spans 14 amino acids. The V and J ends lost 1 base and 5 bases respectively, with 12 bases between them. In germline, CDR1 is MNHNS, CDR2 SASEGT. CDR3 region: CASSEGAGSNEQYF. DNA of the CDR3: TGTGCCAGCAGTGAAGGGGCGGGGTCCAACGAGCAGTACTTC.

In its sample, this clone was seen a few times. V gene TRBV6-8 combines with J gene TRBJ2-1, with D perhaps matching TRBD2 (5 bases). Germline V gene data show CDR1 as MNHGY and CDR2 as SAAAGT. This CDR3 region has 14 residues. V gave up 5 bases and J gave up 0 bases, with 8 bases separating them. This CDR3 reads CASSQTSSYNEQFF. In nucleotides, the CDR3 is TGTGCCAGCAGTCAAACTAGCTCCTACAATGAGCAGTTCTTC.

This clone came up a few times. The CDR3 DNA reads as TGTGCCATCAATCGGGGACAGGGCCGGGCCGGGGAGCTGTTTTTT. It specifies CAINRGQGRAGELFF. V usage is TRBV6-8 and J usage is TRBJ2-2; 9 nucleotides align to TRBD1. Per the germline V gene, CDR1 is MNHGY and CDR2 is SAAAGT. The J segment lost 6 bases and the V segment lost 10 bases, leaving 12 bases of the junction unmatched. This CDR3 spans 15 amino acids.

A few counts support this clone. This chain connects TRBV19 to TRBJ2-1; 8 positions match TRBD2. CDR3 length: 15 amino acids. V was clipped by 4 bases and J by 8 bases; unmatched bases: 10. Germline lookup yields CDR1 LNHDA and CDR2 SQIVND (reference sequence). The CDR3 coding sequence is TGTGCCAGTAGTAGTACGGGAGGGCCGAGGGATGAGCAGTTCTTC. It encodes CASSSTGGPRDEQFF.

V is TRBV7-2 and J is TRBJ1-2, with D unclear. Trimming pared 5 bases from V and 9 bases from J, leaving 16 bases between. This CDR3 is built from 13 residues. Per germline, CDR1 SGHTA and CDR2 FQGNSA. CDR3 in DNA: TGTGCCAGCAGCCCTCGTCCCGCCGTAAGCTACACCTTC. It codes for CASSPRPAVSYTF.

This clone was seen a handful of times. The chain has TRBV18 and TRBJ2-1, with D uncertain. This CDR3 region has 16 residues. CDR1 and CDR2 from the germline V gene are KGHSH and LQKENI. Trimming left V 4 bases short and J 0 bases short, with 13 bases between. The CDR3 sequence: CASSHSPESSYNEQFF. CDR3 bases: TGTGCCAGCTCACACTCGCCGGAGAGCTCCTACAATGAGCAGTTCTTC.

This chain uses TRBV10-1 with TRBJ2-7, with D possibly matching TRBD1 (6 bases). The CDR3 length is 17 residues. Trimming cost V 6 bases and J 1 base, with 22 bases left between them. Germline CDR1 WNHNN, CDR2 SYGVQD (reference sequence). The CDR3: CASSRSRHKDRSYEQYF. CDR3 in DNA: TGCGCCAGCAGCCGGAGTCGTCACAAGGACAGATCCTACGAGCAGTACTTC.

This clone was counted a few times. The junction shows a germline mismatch at one end, possibly a read error. The chain combines TRBV11-3 with TRBJ2-7; TRBD1 matches at 8 bases. The CDR3 is 15 residues long. CDR1 and CDR2 from the germline V gene are SGHNT and YENEEA. CDR3 residues: CASSLGTGHHYEQSF. For the CDR3, the DNA is TGTGCCAGCAGCTTAGGGACAGGGCACCACTACGAGCAGTCCTTC.

The V and J genes are TRBV6-8 and TRBJ2-7; 7 bases map to TRBD2. This CDR3 has 14 amino acids. The V gene end was trimmed by 7 bases and the J gene end by 1 base; junction bases not matched to a gene: 7. Germline V gives CDR1 MNHGY, CDR2 SAAAGT. CDR3 loop: CASTGPGGSYEQYF. The CDR3 DNA follows: TGTGCCAGCACGGGACCGGGAGGATCCTACGAGCAGTACTTC.

This clone is termed hyperexpanded. The chain combines TRBV10-2 with TRBJ1-2, with D hard to call. The germline V and J ends were trimmed by 2 bases and 1 base, with 11 bases remaining between them. The CDR3 sequence is 15 residues long. Per germline, CDR1 WSHSY and CDR2 SAAADI. The CDR3 coding sequence is TGCGCCAGCAGTGAGGGGTCCACCCTTAACTATGGCTACACCTTC. This translates into CASSEGSTLNYGYTF.

The chain has TRBV30 and TRBJ2-7; 7 bases match TRBD1. CDR3 length: 12 residues. Germline-derived CDR1 and CDR2 are GTSNPN and SVGIG (reference sequence). The ends lost 5 bases at V and 6 bases at J; junction bases unmatched: 7. The DNA of the CDR3 is TGTGCCTGGGCGACAGGGTTGGGCGAGCAGTACTTC. This codes for CAWATGLGEQYF.

This chain joins TRBV6-8 and TRBJ1-1, with TRBD1 matching 7 bases. This CDR3 is built from 16 residues. The germline V gene encodes CDR1 MNHGY and CDR2 SAAAGT. The trim removed 2 bases at V and 7 bases at J, leaving 13 bases unmatched. In DNA form, the CDR3 reads TGTGCCAGCAGTTACGGAGGCAGGGGGAAATTTGGTGAAGCTTTCTTT. Translated: CASSYGGRGKFGEAFF.

This clone is medium-sized within its sample. The V and J genes are TRBV6-8 and TRBJ1-2, with D possibly matching TRBD1 (5 bases). V was trimmed by 1 base and J by 0 bases, leaving 15 bases between them. CDR1 MNHGY and CDR2 SAAAGT come from the germline V gene. This CDR3 is 17 amino acids long. The CDR3 region is CASSYLRGSSTNYGYTF. CDR3 bases: TGTGCCAGCAGTTACTTACGGGGCAGTAGCACTAACTATGGCTACACCTTC.

This chain connects TRBV28 to TRBJ2-7, with D unresolved. The CDR3 is 13 residues long. Germline V CDR1 and CDR2: MDHEN, SYDVKM. The V gene lost 3 bases and the J gene lost 1 base, with 7 bases spanning the gap. The CDR3 here is CASSFGRSYEQYF. The CDR3 DNA follows: TGTGCCAGCAGTTTCGGCAGATCCTACGAGCAGTACTTC.

This clone was counted a few times. The chain links TRBV25-1 to TRBJ2-1, with D maybe TRBD2 (7 bases). Germline CDR1 reads MGHDK; CDR2 reads SYGVNS. CDR3 length: 16 amino acids. V gave up 2 bases and J gave up 6 bases, with 17 bases separating them. This CDR3 is CASSEQGLGGLNEQFF. The CDR3 bases are TGTGCCAGCAGTGAACAGGGGCTGGGGGGGCTCAATGAGCAGTTCTTC.

This clone was detected a few times. The read stops 1 residue short of the end of the CDR3; the missing end is completed from the germline J gene. V usage is TRBV6-1 and J usage is TRBJ1-2; TRBD1 might be the D (6 bases). Germline lookup yields CDR1 MNHNS and CDR2 SASEGT. CDR3 length equals 13 residues. Deletions cut 0 bases from V and 8 bases from J, with 10 bases between. The sequenced part of the CDR3 DNA is TGTGCCAGCAGTGAAGCGTGGGGGCGAGGCTACACC. This encodes CASSEAWGRGYT. The CDR3 in full is CASSEAWGRGYTF.

This clone counts as medium-sized (0.01 to 0.1%). This chain's CDR3 is CASTLRRLNTEAFF. Here the CDR3 DNA reads TGTGCCAGCACCTTGCGGAGGTTGAACACTGAAGCTTTCTTT. This chain connects TRBV11-3 to TRBJ1-1; no definite D call. The germline CDR1 and CDR2 sequences are SGHNT and YENEEA. V was shortened by 7 bases and J by 0 bases, with 12 bases between the two germline ends. The CDR3 contains 14 residues. Full variable domain (missing parts from reference TRBV11-3 and TRBJ1-1): EAGVVQSPRYKIIEKKQPVAFWCNPISGHNTLYWYLQNLGQGPELLIRYENEEAVDDSQLPKDRFSAERLKGVDSTLKIQPAELGDSAVYLCASTLRRLNTEAFFGQGTRLTVV.

This clone showed up just a few times. The chain links TRBV27 to TRBJ2-5; 9 bases map to TRBD1. Looked up from germline, CDR1 is MNHEY and CDR2 is SMNVEV (reference sequence). The CDR3 has 14 residues. V was clipped by 3 bases and J by 5 bases; unmatched bases: 4. DNA for the CDR3: TGTGCCAGCAGTTTGGACAGGGGATGGGAGACCCAGTACTTC. As protein: CASSLDRGWETQYF.

This clone was detected only a few times. The chain combines TRBV12-5 with TRBJ2-5, with D unclear. Germline values: CDR1 LGHNT, CDR2 FRNRAP. V lost 7 bases, J lost 0 bases, and 9 bases lay in between. The CDR3 covers 13 residues. The CDR3 sequence: CASATTDQETQYF. CDR3 coding DNA: TGTGCTAGTGCCACGACGGACCAAGAGACCCAGTACTTC.

The J gene is TRBJ2-1, the V gene TRBV19; no reliable D call. The CDR3 is made up of 11 amino acids. Germline V gene sequence: CDR1 LNHDA, CDR2 SQIVND (reference sequence). The V end lost 6 bases, the J end lost 6 bases, and 6 bases lay between the germline ends. CDR3 coding DNA: TGTGCCAGTAGGGTAGGCAATGAGCAGTTCTTC. This sequence encodes CASRVGNEQFF.

V gene TRBV18 combines with J gene TRBJ1-2, with a possible D match to TRBD1 (5 bases). Trimming took 6 bases from V and 6 from J, leaving 17 bases between them. This CDR3 spans 14 amino acids. Germline-derived CDR1 and CDR2 are KGHSH and LQKENI. The CDR3 sequence: CASSPGQGSDGYTF. CDR3 DNA sequence: TGTGCCAGCTCCCCCGGGCAGGGATCCGATGGCTACACCTTC.

This clone occurred a few times. The junction differs from germline at one of its ends, possibly a read error. The V call is TRBV6-8, the J call TRBJ1-1; TRBD1 aligns across 7 bases. CDR3 length equals 15 residues. Germline V lookup: CDR1 MNHGY, CDR2 SAAAGT. CDR3 residues: CAISGRQGPNTEAFF. CDR3 DNA sequence: TGTGCCATCAGTGGCCGACAGGGCCCGAACACTGAAGCTTTCTTT.

This chain links TRBV30 with TRBJ2-3, with 12 bases matching TRBD1. CDR3 length equals 17 residues. The V gene's germline CDR1 is GTSNPN and CDR2 SVGIG (reference sequence). The junction had 10 bases not matched to a gene; V was cut back by 0 bases and J by 6 bases. The CDR3 region is CAWSVTGQGALADTQYF. The DNA for the CDR3 is TGTGCCTGGAGTGTTACGGGACAGGGGGCCCTGGCGGATACGCAGTATTTT.

In this sample, this clone turned up a few times. The chain is built from TRBV9 and TRBJ2-1; 8 bases are shared with TRBD2. V gave up 5 bases and J gave up 3 bases; unmatched junction bases: 10. The CDR3 sequence is 16 residues long. Germline CDR1 SGDLS, CDR2 YYNGEE. CDR3 DNA: TGTGCCAGCAGTGAAGTAGGTCTAGCGGGCTACAATGAGCAGTTCTTC. Encoded protein: CASSEVGLAGYNEQFF.

V is TRBV10-2 and J is TRBJ1-1, with D unresolved. This CDR3 is built from 14 residues. The V end was cut by 4 bases, the J end by 1 base, with 10 bases between. In germline, CDR1 is WSHSY, CDR2 SAAADI. CDR3 loop: CASSANRPNTEAFF. CDR3 coding DNA: TGCGCCAGCAGTGCTAACAGACCGAACACTGAAGCTTTCTTT.

V usage is TRBV10-2 and J usage is TRBJ2-4; either TRBD1 or TRBD2 may supply D (5 bases each). V was trimmed by 2 bases and J by 2 bases, leaving 22 bases between them. The CDR3 is made up of 19 amino acids. Per the germline V gene, CDR1 is WSHSY and CDR2 is SAAADI. The CDR3: CASSEVAGSTRGSKNIQYF. CDR3 DNA sequence: TGCGCCAGCAGTGAGGTCGCAGGGAGTACTCGGGGTTCCAAAAACATTCAGTACTTC.

The CDR3 reads CASSLEEGGTSYEQYF. In nucleotides, the CDR3 is TGTGCCAGCAGCCTGGAGGAGGGGGGGACCTCCTACGAGCAGTACTTC. J is TRBJ2-7 and V is TRBV11-3; D possibly corresponds to TRBD2 (7 bases). The V gene's germline CDR1 is SGHNT and CDR2 YENEEA. This CDR3 has 16 residues. V lost 5 bases, J lost 0 bases, and 17 bases lay in between. Full variable domain (outside the CDR3, taken from reference TRBV11-3 and TRBJ2-7): EAGVVQSPRYKIIEKKQPVAFWCNPISGHNTLYWYLQNLGQGPELLIRYENEEAVDDSQLPKDRFSAERLKGVDSTLKIQPAELGDSAVYLCASSLEEGGTSYEQYFGPGTRLTVT.